The 27 T cell receptor beta chains below come from one sample, sequenced in a study of chemoradiotherapy in HPV16-positive cancers. TCRdb's table, derived via immunoSEQ multiplex PCR, lists solely in-frame clones and lacks some. The sample contains about 2,800 clones, 65% to 80% of which appear only once. The source was tumor tissue, collected from a patient who underwent chemoradiotherapy. Every receptor here comes from a human donor with HPV-associated anogenital cancer.

CDR3 sequence (DNA): TGTGCCAGCGAAGACGCCAGGGGGGGGTACGAGCAGTACTTC. It encodes CASEDARGGYEQYF. The rearrangement joins TRBV2 to TRBJ2-7; tentatively, D is TRBD1 or TRBD2 (7 bases each). Germline CDR1 and CDR2: SNHLY and FYNNEI. Trimming pared 8 bases from V and 4 bases from J, leaving 18 bases between. The CDR3 covers 14 residues.

This chain joins TRBV19 and TRBJ1-2; 9 nucleotides line up with TRBD1. Germline V lookup: CDR1 LNHDA, CDR2 SQIVND (reference sequence). The CDR3 covers 14 residues. V was clipped by 6 bases and J by 8 bases; unmatched bases: 10. The CDR3 sequence is CASSRTGGSYGYTF. The CDR3 DNA sequence: TGTGCCAGTAGCCGCACAGGGGGCTCCTACGGCTACACCTTC.

J is TRBJ2-1 and V is TRBV2; tentatively, D is TRBD2 (5 bases). The germline CDR1 and CDR2 sequences are SNHLY and FYNNEI. V shed 3 bases and J shed 3 bases, with 15 bases lying between them. This CDR3 contains 16 residues. For the CDR3, the DNA is TGTGCCAGCAGTGAGACCCTGAGCGGCAACTACAATGAGCAGTTCTTC. Translated, it gives CASSETLSGNYNEQFF.

The chain is built from TRBV5-3 and TRBJ1-1; no clear D gene. TRBV5-3 is annotated as an ORF whose role is uncertain. Trimming pared 1 base from V and 8 bases from J, leaving 3 bases between. The CDR3 covers 10 residues. Here the CDR3 reads CARSLMEAFF. CDR3 DNA: TGTGCCAGAAGCTTGATGGAAGCTTTCTTT.

The rearrangement joins TRBV6-5 to TRBJ1-3, with D maybe TRBD1 (5 bases). The V end was cut by 0 bases, the J end by 0 bases, with 9 bases between. The CDR3 is made up of 16 amino acids. Germline CDR1 and CDR2: MNHEY and SVGAGI. The CDR3 loop reads CASSYSSQGSGNTIYF. DNA of the CDR3: TGTGCCAGCAGTTACTCGTCCCAGGGCTCTGGAAACACCATATATTTT.

This sequence joins TRBV7-9 and TRBJ1-2; a possible D gene is TRBD1 (6 bases). CDR3 size: 12 residues. V shed 11 bases and J shed 7 bases, with 17 bases lying between them. Germline-derived CDR1 and CDR2 are SEHNR and FQNEAQ (reference sequence). The CDR3 coding sequence is TGTGCCGGACATACAGGGTTGGGTGGCTACACCTTC. It translates to CAGHTGLGGYTF.

Here the CDR3 reads CASNPGVSAGELFF. Written as DNA, the CDR3 is TGTGCCAGTAACCCGGGGGTATCGGCCGGGGAGCTGTTTTTT. This chain uses TRBV19 with TRBJ2-2, with a weak D call TRBD2 (6 bases). The V gene lost 7 bases and the J gene lost 6 bases, with 15 bases spanning the gap. From germline, CDR1 is LNHDA and CDR2 SQIVND (reference sequence). This CDR3 has 14 amino acids.

This clone showed up just a few times. This chain links TRBV12-1 with TRBJ2-5; the table assigns TRBD2, which was not confirmed against the DNA. TRBV12-1 is recorded as a pseudogene. This CDR3 comprises 8 residues. The CDR3, as DNA: TGTGCCAGCAGCCTACAGTACTTC. It yields the protein CASSLQYF.

The genes are TRBV4-1 and TRBJ1-5; TRBD1 matches at 7 bases. The CDR3 runs 15 residues. The ends lost 4 bases at V and 5 bases at J; junction bases unmatched: 8. Germline V gives CDR1 MGHRA, CDR2 YSYEKL. The CDR3 loop is CASSLRQGMDQPQHF. The CDR3 nucleotides are TGCGCCAGCAGCCTTCGACAGGGAATGGATCAGCCCCAGCATTTT.

CDR3: CASSYSGGETQYF. The CDR3 bases are TGTGCCAGCAGTTACTCTGGGGGGGAGACCCAGTACTTC. The V and J genes are TRBV6-5 and TRBJ2-5; a possible D gene is TRBD2 (6 bases). The CDR3 covers 13 residues. From germline, CDR1 is MNHEY and CDR2 SVGAGI. Trimming left V 0 bases short and J 5 bases short, with 7 bases between.

V is TRBV6-1 and J is TRBJ2-7, with D possibly called TRBD1 or TRBD2 (5 bases each). CDR1 and CDR2 from the germline V gene are MNHNS and SASEGT. Deletions cut 11 bases from V and 1 base from J, with 15 bases between. This CDR3 spans 13 amino acids. CDR3 in amino acids: CALIRDDSYEQYF. CDR3 coding DNA: TGTGCCTTGATCCGGGACGATTCCTACGAGCAGTACTTC.

This chain joins TRBV4-1 and TRBJ2-3, with D possibly TRBD1 on 6 matching bases. Trimming shortened V by 2 bases and J by 5 bases, and 8 bases separated the two germline ends. The CDR3 is 13 amino acids. CDR1 and CDR2 from the germline V gene are MGHRA and YSYEKL. The CDR3 nucleotides read TGCGCCAGCAGCCAAACGACAGGAGATACGCAGTATTTT. It specifies CASSQTTGDTQYF.

The rearrangement uses TRBV6-5 and TRBJ2-2, with 8 nucleotides matching TRBD2. The V gene end was trimmed by 6 bases and the J gene end by 5 bases; junction bases not matched to a gene: 5. Germline lookup yields CDR1 MNHEY and CDR2 SVGAGI. CDR3 size: 14 residues. CDR3 sequence reads: CASRPGLGTGELFF. The DNA for the CDR3 is TGTGCCAGCAGACCGGGACTAGGGACCGGGGAGCTGTTTTTT.

The genes are TRBV4-1 and TRBJ1-4; a weak D match, TRBD1 (5 bases). V was pared by 0 bases and J by 8 bases, with 13 bases between. Germline lookup yields CDR1 MGHRA and CDR2 YSYEKL. The CDR3 runs to 15 residues. CDR3 protein: CASSQEEEQGEKLFF. CDR3 in DNA: TGCGCCAGCAGCCAAGAGGAAGAGCAGGGAGAAAAACTGTTTTTT.

The CDR3 protein is CAVQAGGGSPLHF. The CDR3 coding sequence is TGTGCCGTCCAGGCAGGGGGAGGCTCACCCCTCCACTTT. The J gene is TRBJ1-6, the V gene TRBV10-3, with 7 bases aligning to TRBD1. The V and J ends lost 11 bases and 10 bases, in that order; junction bases with no gene match: 11. This CDR3 contains 13 residues. Germline V lookup: CDR1 ENHRY, CDR2 SYGVKD.

The chain uses TRBV5-4 and TRBJ1-1; no definite D call. Looked up from germline, CDR1 is SGHNT and CDR2 is YYREEE (reference sequence). V was shortened by 2 bases and J by 6 bases, with 11 bases between the two germline ends. The CDR3 has 13 residues. The CDR3 DNA reads as TGTGCCAGCAGCTTCGGGAGGGTCCCTGAAGCTTTCTTT. Its protein is CASSFGRVPEAFF.

This clone was recorded once. The V gene is TRBV30, the J gene TRBJ2-3, with D possibly TRBD1 on 5 matching bases. The V end lost 4 bases, the J end lost 2 bases, and 16 bases lay between the germline ends. Germline CDR1 GTSNPN, CDR2 SVGIG (reference sequence). This CDR3 comprises 15 residues. The CDR3 loop reads CAWKLAGGATDTQYF. CDR3 DNA sequence: TGTGCCTGGAAGTTGGCAGGTGGGGCCACAGATACGCAGTATTTT.

This rearrangement joins TRBV5-5 to TRBJ2-1, with a tentative D call TRBD2 (6 bases). Trimming took off 1 base at V and 0 bases at J, with 14 bases between the two ends. CDR1 and CDR2 from the germline V gene are SGHKS and YYEKEE (reference sequence). The CDR3 spans 17 residues. Here the CDR3 reads CASSLRTSSTSYNEQFF. The CDR3 coding sequence is TGTGCCAGCAGCTTGAGAACTAGCTCTACCTCCTACAATGAGCAGTTCTTC.

This clone appeared a single time. The chain carries TRBV11-3 and TRBJ2-6, with a possible D match to TRBD2 (6 bases). Germline CDR1 reads SGHNT; CDR2 reads YENEEA. The CDR3 has 15 residues. V lost 5 bases, J lost 4 bases, and 12 bases lay in between. CDR3 coding DNA: TGTGCCAGCAGCAGGGACTCGACAGGGGCCAACGTCCTGACTTTC. Protein sequence: CASSRDSTGANVLTF.

V usage is TRBV7-3 and J usage is TRBJ2-3, with TRBD2 matching over 12 bases. CDR1 and CDR2 from the germline V gene are SGHTA and FQGTGA. The ends lost 5 bases at V and 2 bases at J; junction bases unmatched: 8. The CDR3 sequence is 17 residues long. The CDR3 sequence: CASSPSLAGGYTDTQYF. As DNA, the CDR3 is TGTGCCAGCAGCCCGTCACTAGCGGGAGGCTACACAGATACGCAGTATTTT.

The rearrangement joins TRBV10-3 to TRBJ2-1; 11 bases are a match to TRBD2. Trimming took 7 bases from V and 9 from J; bases not matched to a gene: 5. The germline V gene encodes CDR1 ENHRY and CDR2 SYGVKD. CDR3 length: 13 amino acids. Written as DNA, the CDR3 is TGTGCCATCACCCCTGGGACTAGCGGTGAGCAGTTCTTC. This sequence encodes CAITPGTSGEQFF.

The V gene is TRBV5-6, the J gene TRBJ1-3; the D gene is possibly TRBD1 (5 bases). The CDR3 spans 15 residues. Germline assignment: CDR1 SGHDT and CDR2 YYEEEE. The germline V and J ends were trimmed by 0 bases and 0 bases, with 7 bases remaining between them. The CDR3 spells CASSLGGFSGNTIYF. The CDR3 DNA is TGTGCCAGCAGCTTGGGGGGCTTCTCTGGAAACACCATATATTTT. Full variable domain (outside the CDR3, taken from reference TRBV5-6 and TRBJ1-3): DAGVTQSPTHLIKTRGQQVTLRCSPKSGHDTVSWYQQALGQGPQFIFQYYEEEERQRGNFPDRFSGHQFPNYSSELNVNALLLGDSALYLCASSLGGFSGNTIYFGEGSWLTVV.

The rearrangement links TRBV5-1 to TRBJ1-6; perhaps TRBD1 as D (5 bases). The CDR3 spans 15 residues. Germline loops: CDR1 SGHRS, CDR2 YFSETQ. V was clipped by 0 bases and J by 7 bases, with 11 bases between them. CDR3 amino acids: CASSLGAGRNSPLHF. CDR3 coding DNA: TGCGCCAGCAGCTTGGGGGCGGGGCGGAATTCACCCCTCCACTTT.

This clone is labeled as large. J is TRBJ2-7 and V is TRBV6-1; D ambiguous. Germline assignment: CDR1 MNHNS and CDR2 SASEGT. Trimming stripped 3 bases from V and 7 bases from J, with 7 bases between. This CDR3 spans 11 amino acids. The CDR3 bases are TGTGCCAGCAGTGACGGAGCGGAGCAGTACTTC. Translating gives CASSDGAEQYF.

This chain connects TRBV5-1 to TRBJ1-6; a possible D gene is TRBD1 (5 bases). Germline V gene sequence: CDR1 SGHRS, CDR2 YFSETQ. V was pared by 7 bases and J by 7 bases, with 18 bases between. The CDR3 extends over 15 amino acids. This CDR3 is CASAPWGTRNSPLHF. CDR3 nucleotides: TGCGCCAGCGCGCCGTGGGGGACGCGGAATTCACCCCTCCACTTT.

This clone occurred once. The chain has TRBV11-2 and TRBJ2-3; either TRBD1 or TRBD2 may fit D (5 bases each). The CDR3 totals 17 residues. Germline values: CDR1 SGHAT, CDR2 FQNNGV. Between the trimmed V and J ends, which lost 4 bases and 7 bases, there was a span of 24 bases. The CDR3 coding sequence is TGTGCCAGCAGCTCAAACTTGGGGACGGCCCAGGATCATACGCAGTATTTT. It specifies CASSSNLGTAQDHTQYF. Full variable domain (rest looked up from reference TRBV11-2 and TRBJ2-3): EAGVAQSPRYKIIEKRQSVAFWCNPISGHATLYWYQQILGQGPKLLIQFQNNGVVDDSQLPKDRFSAERLKGVDSTLKIQPAKLEDSAVYLCASSSNLGTAQDHTQYFGPGTRLTVL.

This chain joins TRBV7-9 and TRBJ2-5; 10 positions match TRBD2. This CDR3 spans 14 amino acids. V shed 1 base, J shed 5 bases, and the junction held 1 base outside the gene matches. CDR1 is SEHNR, CDR2 FQNEAQ, per germline (reference sequence). The CDR3 nucleotides are TGTGCCAGCAGCTTAGGAGCGGGAGGGGAGACCCAGTACTTC. Its translation: CASSLGAGGETQYF.